This T cell receptor (beta chain) emerged from a study of T cells after yellow fever vaccination. General observations from the study: CD4 and CD8 compartments shared a small share of clonotypes, likely from convergent recombination.

As regards this clonotype: Its target is unknown.

A universal primer site and UMIs were added as TCR cDNA was made by 5'RACE template switching. Each CDR3 protein is one row after TCRdb ran MiXCR on the 5' RACE reads. In the table there are 610,000 or so distinct CDR3 sequences, approximately 13% of which are singletons. Between the trimmed V and J ends, which lost 3 bases and 3 bases, there was a span of 14 bases. The CDR3 contains 14 residues. Germline V lookup: CDR1 GTSNPN, CDR2 SVGIG (reference sequence). This specimen consisted of PBMCs, obtained on the day of the yellow fever booster vaccination. This TCR was recovered from a man aged 30-40 years who received the YFV17D yellow fever vaccine. The V gene is TRBV30, the J gene TRBJ2-5; D possibly corresponds to TRBD2 (6 bases). The CDR3 nucleotides are TGTGCCTGGAGACTAGCTGGGCCAGAAGAGACCCAGTACTTC. Translation: CAWRLAGPEETQYF.